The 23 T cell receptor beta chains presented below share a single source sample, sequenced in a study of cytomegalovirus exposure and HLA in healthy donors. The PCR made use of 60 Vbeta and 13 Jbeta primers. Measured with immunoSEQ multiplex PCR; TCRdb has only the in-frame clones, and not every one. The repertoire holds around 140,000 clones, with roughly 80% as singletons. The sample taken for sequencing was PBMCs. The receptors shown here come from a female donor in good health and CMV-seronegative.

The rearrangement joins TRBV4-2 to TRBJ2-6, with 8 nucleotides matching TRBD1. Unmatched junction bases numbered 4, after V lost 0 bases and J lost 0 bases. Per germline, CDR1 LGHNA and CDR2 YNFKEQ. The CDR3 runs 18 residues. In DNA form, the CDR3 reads TGTGCCAGCAGCCAAGATGGACAGGGAATCTCTGGGGCCAACGTCCTGACTTTC. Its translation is CASSQDGQGISGANVLTF.

CDR3 loop: CASSFPASSGANVLTF. The CDR3 DNA is TGTGCCAGCAGCTTCCCTGCTAGCTCTGGGGCCAACGTCCTGACTTTC. J is TRBJ2-6 and V is TRBV7-9; D ambiguous. Germline V gene sequence: CDR1 SEHNR, CDR2 FQNEAQ (reference sequence). The CDR3 covers 16 residues. V was clipped by 3 bases and J by 0 bases, with 9 bases between them.

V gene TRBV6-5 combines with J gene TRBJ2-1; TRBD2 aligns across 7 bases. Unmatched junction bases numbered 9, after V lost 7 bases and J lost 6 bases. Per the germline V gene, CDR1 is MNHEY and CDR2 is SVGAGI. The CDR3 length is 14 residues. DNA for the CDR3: TGTGCCAGCACCCCCGTAAGGGAGGGCAATGAGCAGTTCTTC. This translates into CASTPVREGNEQFF.

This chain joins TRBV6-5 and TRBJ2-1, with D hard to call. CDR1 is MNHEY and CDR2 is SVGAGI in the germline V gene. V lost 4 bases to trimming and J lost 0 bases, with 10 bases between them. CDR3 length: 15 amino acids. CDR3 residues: CASSFAPSSYNEQFF. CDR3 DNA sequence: TGTGCCAGCAGTTTCGCACCTAGCTCCTACAATGAGCAGTTCTTC.

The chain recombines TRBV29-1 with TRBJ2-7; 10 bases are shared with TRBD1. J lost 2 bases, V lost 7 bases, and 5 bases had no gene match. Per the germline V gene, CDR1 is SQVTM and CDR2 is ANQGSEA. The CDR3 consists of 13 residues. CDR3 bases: TGCAGCGCCATCGGACAGGGGGCCTACGAGCAGTACTTC. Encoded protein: CSAIGQGAYEQYF.

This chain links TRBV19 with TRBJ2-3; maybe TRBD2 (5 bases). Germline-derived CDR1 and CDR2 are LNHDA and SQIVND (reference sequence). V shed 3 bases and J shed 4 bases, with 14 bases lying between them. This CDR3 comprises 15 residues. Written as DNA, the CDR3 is TGTGCCAGTAGTATCGGTACCGGGGATGCAGATACGCAGTATTTT. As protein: CASSIGTGDADTQYF.

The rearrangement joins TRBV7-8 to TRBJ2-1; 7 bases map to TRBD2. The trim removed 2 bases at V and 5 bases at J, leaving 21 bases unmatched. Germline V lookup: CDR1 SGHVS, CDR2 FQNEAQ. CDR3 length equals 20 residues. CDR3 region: CASSLLGSWGRASGDNEQFF. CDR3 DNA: TGTGCCAGCAGCTTATTAGGCTCGTGGGGGAGGGCCTCGGGAGACAATGAGCAGTTCTTC.

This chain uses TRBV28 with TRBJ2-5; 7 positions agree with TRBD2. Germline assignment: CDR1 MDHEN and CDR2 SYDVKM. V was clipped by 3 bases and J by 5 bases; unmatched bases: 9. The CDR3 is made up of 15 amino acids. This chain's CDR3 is CASSLRRGSGETQYF. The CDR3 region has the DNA TGTGCCAGCAGTTTGAGGCGGGGGTCTGGGGAGACCCAGTACTTC.

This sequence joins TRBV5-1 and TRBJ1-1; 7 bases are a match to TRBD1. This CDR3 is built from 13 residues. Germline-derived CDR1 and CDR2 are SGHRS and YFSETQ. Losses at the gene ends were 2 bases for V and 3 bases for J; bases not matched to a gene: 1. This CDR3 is CASSFGQDTEAFF. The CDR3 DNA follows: TGCGCCAGCAGCTTTGGACAGGACACTGAAGCTTTCTTT.

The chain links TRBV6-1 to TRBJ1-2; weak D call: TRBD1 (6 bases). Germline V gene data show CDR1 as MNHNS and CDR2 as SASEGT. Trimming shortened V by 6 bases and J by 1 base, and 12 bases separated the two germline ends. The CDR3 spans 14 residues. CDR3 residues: CASSPEQGNYGYTF. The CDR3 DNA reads TGTGCCAGCAGCCCCGAACAGGGTAACTATGGCTACACCTTC.

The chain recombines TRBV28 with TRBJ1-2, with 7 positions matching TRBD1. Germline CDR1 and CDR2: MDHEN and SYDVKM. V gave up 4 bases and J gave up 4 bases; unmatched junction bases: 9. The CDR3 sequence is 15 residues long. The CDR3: CASSSMTGRLYGYTF. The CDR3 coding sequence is TGTGCCAGCAGTTCCATGACAGGGAGGCTCTATGGCTACACCTTC.

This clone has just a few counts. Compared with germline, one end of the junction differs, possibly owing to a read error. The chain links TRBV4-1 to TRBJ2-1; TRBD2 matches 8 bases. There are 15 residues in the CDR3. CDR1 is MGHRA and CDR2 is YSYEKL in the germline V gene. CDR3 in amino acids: CASSQELADYNEQFF. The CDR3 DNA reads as TGTGCCAGCAGCCAAGAACTAGCGGACTACAATGAGCAGTTCTTC.

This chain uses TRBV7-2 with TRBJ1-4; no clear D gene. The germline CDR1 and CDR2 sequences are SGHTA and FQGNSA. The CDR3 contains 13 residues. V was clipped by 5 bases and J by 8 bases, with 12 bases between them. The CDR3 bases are TGTGCCAGCAGCAGAGGCGTGAACGAAAAACTGTTTTTT. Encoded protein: CASSRGVNEKLFF.

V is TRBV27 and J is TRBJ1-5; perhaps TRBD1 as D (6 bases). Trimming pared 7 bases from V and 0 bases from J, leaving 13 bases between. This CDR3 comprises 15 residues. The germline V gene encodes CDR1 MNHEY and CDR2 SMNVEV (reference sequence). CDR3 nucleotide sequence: TGTGCCAGCAAGGGGGGGGCAGGTAGCAATCAGCCCCAGCATTTT. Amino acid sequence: CASKGGAGSNQPQHF.

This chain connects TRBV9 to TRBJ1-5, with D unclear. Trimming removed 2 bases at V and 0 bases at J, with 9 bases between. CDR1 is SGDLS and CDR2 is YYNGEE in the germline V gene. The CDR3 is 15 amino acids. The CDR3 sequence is CASSVGENSNQPQHF. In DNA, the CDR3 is TGTGCCAGCAGCGTCGGGGAGAATAGCAATCAGCCCCAGCATTTT.

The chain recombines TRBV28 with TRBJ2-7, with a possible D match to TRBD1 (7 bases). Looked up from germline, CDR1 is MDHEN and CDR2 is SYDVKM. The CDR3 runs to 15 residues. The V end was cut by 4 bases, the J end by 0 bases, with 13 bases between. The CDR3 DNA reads TGTGCCAGCAGTTCCGCGGGACAGTCCTCCTACGAGCAGTACTTC. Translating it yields CASSSAGQSSYEQYF.

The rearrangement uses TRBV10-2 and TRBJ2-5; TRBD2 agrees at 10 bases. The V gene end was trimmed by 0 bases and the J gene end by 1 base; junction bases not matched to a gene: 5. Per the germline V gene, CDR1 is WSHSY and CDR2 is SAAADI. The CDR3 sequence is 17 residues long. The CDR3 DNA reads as TGCGCCAGCAGTGAGTCGGGGACTAGCGTACCCCAAGAGACCCAGTACTTC. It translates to CASSESGTSVPQETQYF.

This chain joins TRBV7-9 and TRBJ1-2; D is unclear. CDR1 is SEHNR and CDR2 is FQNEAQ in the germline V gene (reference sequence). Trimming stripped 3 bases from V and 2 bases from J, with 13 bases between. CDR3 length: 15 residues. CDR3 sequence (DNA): TGTGCCAGCAGCTTCCCCGGGAGGAAAAACTATGGCTACACCTTC. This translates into CASSFPGRKNYGYTF.

CDR3 nucleotide sequence: TGTGCCAGCAGGGGCCTAGCGGGGGGAGTACAAGAGACCCAGTACTTC. This gives the protein CASRGLAGGVQETQYF. This chain uses TRBV27 with TRBJ2-5; 11 bases agree with TRBD2. The V gene's germline CDR1 is MNHEY and CDR2 SMNVEV (reference sequence). This CDR3 region has 16 residues. V dropped 6 bases and J dropped 2; count of bases not matched to a gene: 8.

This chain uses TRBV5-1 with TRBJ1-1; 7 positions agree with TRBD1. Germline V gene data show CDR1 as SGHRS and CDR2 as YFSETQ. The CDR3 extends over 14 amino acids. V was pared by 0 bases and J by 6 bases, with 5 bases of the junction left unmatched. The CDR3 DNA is TGCGCCAGCAGCTTGGTAGGGGGCGGAGCTGAAGCTTTCTTT. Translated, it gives CASSLVGGGAEAFF.

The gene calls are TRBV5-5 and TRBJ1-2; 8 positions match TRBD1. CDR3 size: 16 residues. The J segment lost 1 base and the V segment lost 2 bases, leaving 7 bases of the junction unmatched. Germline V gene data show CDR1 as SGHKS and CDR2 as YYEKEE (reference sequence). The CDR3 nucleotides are TGTGCCAGCAGCTTTCCCTCAGGGGGCCTTAACTATGGCTACACCTTC. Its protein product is CASSFPSGGLNYGYTF.

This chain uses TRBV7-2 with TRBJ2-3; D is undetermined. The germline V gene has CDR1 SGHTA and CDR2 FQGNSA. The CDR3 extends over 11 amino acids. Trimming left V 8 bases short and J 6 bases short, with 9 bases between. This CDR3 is CASASGDTQYF. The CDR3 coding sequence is TGTGCCAGCGCCTCCGGTGATACGCAGTATTTT.

CDR3 coding DNA: TGTGCCAGCAGCCAAGATTGGAAGTCGACTACCTCCTACGAGCAGTACTTC. This gives the protein CASSQDWKSTTSYEQYF. J is TRBJ2-7 and V is TRBV4-2; TRBD2 might be the D (5 bases). CDR1 is LGHNA and CDR2 is YNFKEQ in the germline V gene. This CDR3 region has 17 residues. Between the trimmed V and J ends, which lost 0 bases and 0 bases, there was a span of 15 bases.